A single sample gave rise to the 27 T cell receptor beta chains below, sequenced in a study of shared clonotypes between healthy human individuals. Using immunoSEQ multiplex PCR, the repertoire was profiled, and TCRdb retains in-frame clones only, with some absent. The sample includes 2 million to 2.5 million clones, 85% to 95% of them seen just once. The sample comprised naive CD4+ T cells from PBMCs. Documented subset: CD45RA+ positively selected. All receptors come from a man aged 18-30 years in good health. Some clones in this sample may be carry-over from other donors' samples.

The rearrangement links TRBV27 to TRBJ2-1; 10 positions match TRBD2. Losses at the gene ends were 5 bases for V and 6 bases for J; bases not matched to a gene: 7. Germline CDR1 reads MNHEY; CDR2 reads SMNVEV (reference sequence). The CDR3 is 15 residues long. CDR3 protein: CASSRLAGVVNEQFF. In nucleotides, the CDR3 is TGTGCCAGCAGTCGTCTAGCGGGAGTGGTCAATGAGCAGTTCTTC.

This rearrangement joins TRBV7-9 to TRBJ2-2; maybe TRBD2 (6 bases). V dropped 3 bases and J dropped 5 bases, with 13 bases sitting between them. Germline CDR1 and CDR2: SEHNR and FQNEAQ (reference sequence). The CDR3 has 15 residues. This CDR3 reads CASSFSRDPTGELFF. For the CDR3, the DNA is TGTGCCAGCAGCTTTTCGCGGGACCCTACCGGGGAGCTGTTTTTT.

The chain links TRBV7-2 to TRBJ2-7; possibly TRBD2 for D (5 bases). V was clipped by 5 bases and J by 4 bases, with 12 bases between them. The CDR3 runs 13 residues. The V gene's germline CDR1 is SGHTA and CDR2 FQGNSA. The DNA for the CDR3 is TGTGCCAGCAGCGTGAGGGTTGAATACGAGCAGTACTTC. Translation gives CASSVRVEYEQYF. The complete variable domain, with remaining parts taken from reference TRBV7-2 and TRBJ2-7, reads GAGVSQSPSNKVTEKGKDVELRCDPISGHTALYWYRQSLGQGLEFLIYFQGNSAPDKSGLPSDRFSAERTGGSVSTLTIQRTQQEDSAVYLCASSVRVEYEQYFGPGTRLTVT.

This chain links TRBV5-1 with TRBJ1-1; no reliable D call. CDR3 length: 13 amino acids. Germline CDR1 and CDR2: SGHRS and YFSETQ. V gave up 0 bases and J gave up 5 bases, with 8 bases separating them. As DNA, the CDR3 is TGCGCCAGCAGCTTGGAGGGATTTACTGAAGCTTTCTTT. Protein product: CASSLEGFTEAFF. Together with reference TRBV5-1 and TRBJ1-1, the CDR3 gives the full variable domain: KAGVTQTPRYLIKTRGQQVTLSCSPISGHRSVSWYQQTPGQGLQFLFEYFSETQRNKGNFPGRFSGRQFSNSRSEMNVSTLELGDSALYLCASSLEGFTEAFFGQGTRLTVV.

With respect to this clone: Different DNA sequences within this sample yield the same CDR3. This chain connects TRBV5-4 to TRBJ1-3, with D possibly being TRBD1 (5 bases). CDR1 and CDR2 (germline): SGHNT, YYREEE (reference sequence). V dropped 3 bases and J dropped 0 bases, with 7 bases sitting between them. This CDR3 contains 14 residues. The CDR3 here is CASSSTDSGNTIYF. The CDR3 nucleotides read TGTGCCAGCAGCTCGACAGACTCTGGAAACACCATATATTTT.

The rearrangement joins TRBV15 to TRBJ1-5, with D perhaps TRBD1 (6 bases). Trimming removed 6 bases at V and 5 bases at J, with 17 bases between. This CDR3 contains 15 residues. The germline gives CDR1 LNHNV, CDR2 YYDKDF (reference sequence). For the CDR3, the DNA is TGTGCCACCAGTTTGGGGCCAGGGGTTCATCAGCCCCAGCATTTT. It translates to CATSLGPGVHQPQHF.

The chain links TRBV2 to TRBJ1-4, with 7 positions matching TRBD1. Germline trimming cut 6 bases from V and 6 bases from J; bases unmatched to any gene: 10. CDR3 length: 15 residues. Germline loops: CDR1 SNHLY, CDR2 FYNNEI. The CDR3 spells CASSYSTGRDEKLFF. The CDR3 nucleotides read TGTGCCAGCAGCTACTCGACAGGGAGGGATGAAAAACTGTTTTTT. The full variable domain, with the rest looked up from reference TRBV2 and TRBJ1-4, is EPEVTQTPSHQVTQMGQEVILRCVPISNHLYFYWYRQILGQKVEFLVSFYNNEISEKSEIFDDQFSVERPDGSNFTLKIRSTKLEDSAMYFCASSYSTGRDEKLFFGSGTQLSVL.

The chain recombines TRBV7-2 with TRBJ2-1; D perhaps matches TRBD2 (5 bases). V lost 0 bases, J lost 6 bases, and 9 bases lay in between. CDR3 length equals 14 residues. CDR1 is SGHTA and CDR2 is FQGNSA in the germline V gene. CDR3 sequence (DNA): TGTGCCAGCAGCTTAGCGGGAGCCACCAATGAGCAGTTCTTC. Amino acid sequence: CASSLAGATNEQFF.

This rearrangement joins TRBV28 to TRBJ2-7; D may be TRBD1 (9 bases). Germline CDR1 is MDHEN and CDR2 is SYDVKM. Trimming cost V 5 bases and J 5 bases, with 28 bases left between them. CDR3 length: 18 amino acids. The CDR3 nucleotides are TGTGCCAGCAGTCCCATACGCCGGGGGGGACAGGGCGTCGACGAGCAGTACTTC. Translated, it gives CASSPIRRGGQGVDEQYF.

This chain joins TRBV19 and TRBJ2-4; 7 nucleotides line up with TRBD2. Germline values: CDR1 LNHDA, CDR2 SQIVND (reference sequence). Germline trimming cut 4 bases from V and 14 bases from J; bases unmatched to any gene: 8. The CDR3 runs to 12 residues. CDR3 sequence (DNA): TGTGCCAGTAGTAGCCCAACTAGCGCTAAGTACTTC. Translation: CASSSPTSAKYF.

The chain couples TRBV19 to TRBJ2-7; 7 nucleotides match TRBD2. Trimming cost V 3 bases and J 0 bases; bases outside gene matches: 8. Germline lookup yields CDR1 LNHDA and CDR2 SQIVND (reference sequence). The CDR3 has 16 amino acids. CDR3 nucleotides: TGTGCCAGTAGTATCGGTGGCGGGAGTACCTCCTACGAGCAGTACTTC. Amino acid sequence: CASSIGGGSTSYEQYF.

V usage is TRBV15 and J usage is TRBJ2-1, with 12 positions matching TRBD2. The CDR3 length is 19 residues. Germline V gene data show CDR1 as LNHNV and CDR2 as YYDKDF (reference sequence). V gave up 1 base and J gave up 5 bases; unmatched junction bases: 12. The CDR3: CATSRAGVRTSGTNNEQFF. CDR3 nucleotides: TGTGCCACCAGCAGAGCGGGAGTTCGGACTAGCGGGACTAACAATGAGCAGTTCTTC.

This clone was counted a single time. V is TRBV7-2 and J is TRBJ1-2, with 7 bases aligning to TRBD1. Germline V gives CDR1 SGHTA, CDR2 FQGNSA. The J segment lost 4 bases and the V segment lost 1 base, leaving 6 bases of the junction unmatched. This CDR3 region has 15 residues. The CDR3 DNA follows: TGTGCCAGCAGCTTAGTAAGAGGGGGCGGCTATGGCTACACCTTC. Translated, it gives CASSLVRGGGYGYTF.

The V gene is TRBV4-2, the J gene TRBJ2-4, with 10 positions matching TRBD1. There are 20 residues in the CDR3. Trimming cost V 3 bases and J 1 base; bases outside gene matches: 15. Germline V gives CDR1 LGHNA, CDR2 YNFKEQ. The CDR3 region is CASSQVPGQGILGAKNIQYF. The CDR3 DNA reads TGTGCCAGCAGCCAGGTACCGGGACAGGGGATTTTAGGGGCCAAAAACATTCAGTACTTC.

This sequence joins TRBV5-4 and TRBJ2-1, with a weak D call TRBD2 (6 bases). With 0 bases removed from V and 0 bases from J, the gap between germline ends came to 10 bases. The germline CDR1 and CDR2 sequences are SGHNT and YYREEE (reference sequence). The CDR3 consists of 16 residues. CDR3 residues: CASSLEETSSYNEQFF. DNA of the CDR3: TGTGCCAGCAGCTTGGAGGAGACTAGCTCCTACAATGAGCAGTTCTTC. The whole variable domain, remainder taken from reference TRBV5-4 and TRBJ2-1, is ETGVTQSPTHLIKTRGQQVTLRCSSQSGHNTVSWYQQALGQGPQFIFQYYREEENGRGNFPPRFSGLQFPNYSSELNVNALELDDSALYLCASSLEETSSYNEQFFGPGTRLTVL.

V and J are TRBV5-1 and TRBJ1-2, with TRBD1 as a possible D gene (6 bases). Germline lookup yields CDR1 SGHRS and CDR2 YFSETQ. The germline V and J ends were trimmed by 0 bases and 5 bases, with 11 bases remaining between them. This CDR3 comprises 14 residues. The CDR3 DNA reads TGCGCCAGCAGCTTGGCAGGGGCGCAATATGGCTACACCTTC. Encoded protein: CASSLAGAQYGYTF.

This clone was detected once. The chain has TRBV15 and TRBJ2-4, with D unresolved. With 1 base removed from V and 5 bases from J, the gap between germline ends came to 3 bases. The germline V gene has CDR1 LNHNV and CDR2 YYDKDF (reference sequence). The CDR3 extends over 12 amino acids. This CDR3 reads CATSRVQNIQYF. The CDR3 nucleotides are TGTGCCACCAGCAGAGTTCAAAACATTCAGTACTTC.

The V call is TRBV19, the J call TRBJ1-2; perhaps TRBD1 as D (5 bases). This CDR3 has 16 residues. V was shortened by 3 bases and J by 4 bases, with 18 bases between the two germline ends. Per the germline V gene, CDR1 is LNHDA and CDR2 is SQIVND (reference sequence). The DNA for the CDR3 is TGTGCCAGTAGTATGACTGGGACCCGGGACCTCTATGGCTACACCTTC. This encodes CASSMTGTRDLYGYTF.

V is TRBV7-2 and J is TRBJ1-2, with a weak D call TRBD1 (5 bases). Germline-derived CDR1 and CDR2 are SGHTA and FQGNSA. The CDR3 sequence is 14 residues long. V lost 1 base, J lost 4 bases, and 10 bases lay in between. CDR3: CASSLGQSVYGYTF. In DNA form, the CDR3 reads TGTGCCAGCAGCTTAGGACAGAGTGTCTATGGCTACACCTTC.

In this sample, this clone turned up a few times. The chain is built from TRBV5-1 and TRBJ1-5; TRBD1 might be the D (5 bases). The V gene's germline CDR1 is SGHRS and CDR2 YFSETQ. The CDR3 is 14 amino acids. With 0 bases removed from V and 5 bases from J, the gap between germline ends came to 9 bases. CDR3 DNA sequence: TGCGCCAGCAGCTTGGATTTGGGGCATCAGCCCCAGCATTTT. Encoded protein: CASSLDLGHQPQHF.

The V call is TRBV7-3, the J call TRBJ1-2; unclear D gene. Trimming removed 5 bases from V and 4 bases from J, with 14 bases in between. This CDR3 is 14 amino acids long. Germline-derived CDR1 and CDR2 are SGHTA and FQGTGA. The CDR3 nucleotides read TGTGCCAGCAGCCCTAATCGGGGTGCCTATGGCTACACCTTC. Protein product: CASSPNRGAYGYTF.

To note about this clone: The same CDR3 can be traced to other DNA sequences in this sample. The chain joins TRBV18 to TRBJ1-3; 10 bases align to TRBD1. Germline CDR1 is KGHSH and CDR2 is LQKENI. The CDR3 is made up of 15 amino acids. Germline trimming cut 6 bases from V and 2 bases from J; bases unmatched to any gene: 4. The chain's CDR3 is CASSPGQGAGNTIYF. In nucleotides, the CDR3 is TGTGCCAGCTCGCCTGGACAGGGGGCTGGAAACACCATATATTTT.

V is TRBV19 and J is TRBJ1-1, with D possibly TRBD1 on 6 matching bases. Germline-derived CDR1 and CDR2 are LNHDA and SQIVND (reference sequence). The V end lost 7 bases, the J end lost 0 bases, and 12 bases lay between the germline ends. This CDR3 is 14 amino acids long. CDR3: CASKGQKVNTEAFF. The CDR3, as DNA: TGTGCCAGTAAAGGACAGAAGGTGAACACTGAAGCTTTCTTT.

The chain joins TRBV5-6 to TRBJ2-6, with TRBD1 matching over 11 bases. In germline, CDR1 is SGHDT, CDR2 YYEEEE. The trim removed 2 bases at V and 0 bases at J, leaving 4 bases unmatched. The CDR3 extends over 18 amino acids. This CDR3 is CASSLSGTGGSGANVLTF. The CDR3 nucleotides are TGTGCCAGCAGCTTATCCGGGACAGGGGGCTCTGGGGCCAACGTCCTGACTTTC.

The chain links TRBV5-6 to TRBJ2-5; D unresolved. Trimming removed 3 bases at V and 4 bases at J, with 13 bases between. The CDR3 is 14 residues long. Germline CDR1 reads SGHDT; CDR2 reads YYEEEE. In DNA form, the CDR3 reads TGTGCCAGCAGCTCCAGACAATCTGCAGAGACCCAGTACTTC. Its protein is CASSSRQSAETQYF.

V gene TRBV29-1 combines with J gene TRBJ2-3; no clear D gene. Germline CDR1 reads SQVTM; CDR2 reads ANQGSEA. V gave up 3 bases and J gave up 2 bases, with 9 bases separating them. The CDR3 length is 13 residues. The CDR3 DNA is TGCAGCGTTGAGGCCCAGATCACAGATACGCAGTATTTT. It is translated as CSVEAQITDTQYF.

This sequence joins TRBV7-9 and TRBJ2-7, with 8 bases fitting TRBD2. In germline, CDR1 is SEHNR, CDR2 FQNEAQ (reference sequence). The CDR3 is 16 residues long. V was clipped by 7 bases and J by 5 bases; unmatched bases: 16. CDR3 residues: CASNRAGSGSSHEQYF. The CDR3 DNA reads as TGTGCCAGCAACCGCGCAGGGAGCGGGAGTTCTCACGAGCAGTACTTC. The whole variable domain, remainder taken from reference TRBV7-9 and TRBJ2-7, is DTGVSQNPRHKITKRGQNVTFRCDPISEHNRLYWYRQTLGQGPEFLTYFQNEAQLEKSRLLSDRFSAERPKGSFSTLEIQRTEQGDSAMYLCASNRAGSGSSHEQYFGPGTRLTVT.